These 21 T cell receptor beta chains originate from one sample sequenced in a study of T-cell reconstitution after alpha-beta-depleted transplantation in children. Unique molecular identifiers were incorporated when the TCRbeta library was constructed. TCRdb re-analysed the PCR reads in MiXCR, keeping a single row per CDR3 protein. The data hold around 580,000 distinct CDR3 sequences, with 20% to 30% observed a single time. Sequenced here: PBMCs, sampled before TCRalphabeta/CD19-depleted stem cell transplant. All receptors derive from a boy in the first two years of life with Wiskott-Aldrich syndrome, due to receive a stem cell transplant.

The V and J genes are TRBV5-6 and TRBJ1-1, with TRBD1 matching over 8 bases. V dropped 1 base and J dropped 0; count of bases not matched to a gene: 2. Germline-derived CDR1 and CDR2 are SGHDT and YYEEEE. This CDR3 spans 15 amino acids. This chain's CDR3 is CASSLTGGLNTEAFF. DNA for the CDR3: TGTGCCAGCAGCTTGACAGGGGGGTTGAACACTGAAGCTTTCTTT.

The genes are TRBV28 and TRBJ1-6, with 7 nucleotides matching TRBD1. CDR1 is MDHEN and CDR2 is SYDVKM in the germline V gene. J was trimmed by 9 bases and V by 7 bases; bases with no gene match: 9. CDR3 length: 14 residues. The CDR3 loop is CASNSGTASSPLHF. As DNA, the CDR3 is TGTGCCAGCAACTCCGGGACAGCCAGTTCACCCCTCCACTTT.

The CDR3 region is CSVEIAGRNEKLFF. CDR3 sequence (DNA): TGCAGCGTGGAGATCGCAGGGAGGAATGAAAAACTGTTTTTT. The J gene is TRBJ1-4, the V gene TRBV29-1; D is possibly TRBD1 (5 bases). Germline V gene lookup returns CDR1 SQVTM and CDR2 ANQGSEA. This CDR3 contains 14 residues. The V end lost 6 bases, the J end lost 5 bases, and 16 bases lay between the germline ends. Variable domain in full (rest from reference TRBV29-1 and TRBJ1-4): SAVISQKPSRDICQRGTSLTIQCQVDSQVTMMFWYRQQPGQSLTLIATANQGSEATYESGFVIDKFPISRPNLTFSTLTVSNMSPEDSSIYLCSVEIAGRNEKLFFGSGTQLSVL.

The chain recombines TRBV24-1 with TRBJ2-3; 7 bases align to TRBD2. The CDR3 loop spans 15 amino acids. CDR1 is KGHDR and CDR2 is SFDVKD in the germline V gene. The trim removed 9 bases at V and 4 bases at J, leaving 12 bases unmatched. The CDR3 sequence: CATSNGGRAADTQYF. The CDR3 DNA is TGTGCCACCTCCAACGGAGGGAGGGCCGCAGATACGCAGTATTTT.

A few counts support this clonotype. The chain employs TRBV20-1 and TRBJ2-7; 8 bases are shared with TRBD1. This CDR3 comprises 13 residues. Germline V lookup: CDR1 DFQATT, CDR2 SNEGSKA (reference sequence). The V and J ends lost 3 bases and 3 bases, in that order; junction bases with no gene match: 4. DNA of the CDR3: TGCAGTGCTAGGGACAGGGCACGCTACGAGCAGTACTTC. Its protein product is CSARDRARYEQYF.

The genes are TRBV29-1 and TRBJ1-1, with D possibly TRBD1 on 5 matching bases. Between the trimmed V and J ends, which lost 6 bases and 10 bases, there was a span of 27 bases. Germline lookup yields CDR1 SQVTM and CDR2 ANQGSEA. This CDR3 has 15 residues. The CDR3, as DNA: TGCAGCGTGGGATGGGGGGTCGGAGACTATAATGGAGCTTTCTTT. Translated, it gives CSVGWGVGDYNGAFF.

The gene calls are TRBV11-2 and TRBJ2-3; TRBD2 matches 12 bases. This CDR3 is 17 amino acids long. Germline trimming cut 3 bases from V and 0 bases from J; bases unmatched to any gene: 4. Germline values: CDR1 SGHAT, CDR2 FQNNGV. The CDR3 loop reads CASSFFGLAGSTDTQYF. Written as DNA, the CDR3 is TGTGCCAGCAGCTTCTTCGGACTAGCGGGAAGCACAGATACGCAGTATTTT.

This chain uses TRBV12-3 or TRBV12-4 with TRBJ1-4; 9 nucleotides match TRBD1. Unmatched junction bases numbered 6, after V lost 6 bases and J lost 4 bases. This CDR3 comprises 15 residues. The CDR3 loop is CASRPNRGRNEKLFF. In DNA form, the CDR3 reads TGTGCCAGCAGGCCGAACAGGGGGCGTAATGAAAAACTGTTTTTT.

This clonotype was counted only a few times. The chain combines TRBV20-1 with TRBJ1-1; D may be TRBD1 (6 bases). CDR3 length: 11 amino acids. Germline V gene data show CDR1 as DFQATT and CDR2 as SNEGSKA (reference sequence). Deletions cut 4 bases from V and 6 bases from J, with 9 bases between. For the CDR3, the DNA is TGCAGTGCTACCGGACAGTCTGAAGCTTTCTTT. Amino acid sequence: CSATGQSEAFF.

This sequence joins TRBV7-9 and TRBJ2-3, with 7 bases identical to TRBD1. The germline CDR1 and CDR2 sequences are SEHNR and FQNEAQ (reference sequence). The CDR3 covers 13 residues. Losses at the gene ends were 1 base for V and 9 bases for J; bases not matched to a gene: 4. In DNA form, the CDR3 reads TGTGCCAGCAGCTTAGAGGGGGCAGGGACGCAGTATTTT. Protein: CASSLEGAGTQYF.

The genes are TRBV27 and TRBJ2-3, with D perhaps TRBD2 (5 bases). Germline V gene sequence: CDR1 MNHEY, CDR2 SMNVEV (reference sequence). The CDR3 length is 17 residues. The ends were cut back, 5 bases at V and 0 bases at J, with 18 bases in the middle. The CDR3 reads CASSELQIAPSTDTQYF. The CDR3 nucleotides are TGTGCCAGCAGTGAACTACAAATAGCGCCTAGCACAGATACGCAGTATTTT.

The CDR3 sequence is CASSQPGLAGAETQYF. The CDR3 coding sequence is TGCGCCAGCAGCCAACCGGGATTAGCGGGAGCGGAGACCCAGTACTTC. The chain couples TRBV4-1 to TRBJ2-5; 9 bases fit TRBD2. The CDR3 is made up of 16 amino acids. V lost 2 bases and J lost 5; bases outside the gene matches: 9. Germline CDR1 MGHRA, CDR2 YSYEKL.

The rearrangement links TRBV7-2 to TRBJ2-5; 9 nucleotides align to TRBD1. Per germline, CDR1 SGHTA and CDR2 FQGNSA. This CDR3 has 14 residues. V shed 1 base and J 7 bases; nucleotides not matched to a gene: 4. The CDR3 coding sequence is TGTGCCAGCAGCTTAGGACAGGGGGTTGGGACCCAGTACTTC. It codes for CASSLGQGVGTQYF.

This clonotype turned up a few times. The CDR3 sequence is CSAPIGTKNIQYF. In DNA, the CDR3 is TGCAGTGCTCCGATAGGGACCAAAAACATTCAGTACTTC. The rearrangement links TRBV20-1 to TRBJ2-4; no definite D call. The CDR3 spans 13 residues. The ends were cut back, 5 bases at V and 2 bases at J, with 10 bases in the middle. Germline V gene sequence: CDR1 DFQATT, CDR2 SNEGSKA (reference sequence).

The chain links TRBV10-2 to TRBJ2-2; D is unresolved. Per the germline V gene, CDR1 is WSHSY and CDR2 is SAAADI. The CDR3 runs 15 residues. Trimming stripped 2 bases from V and 4 bases from J, with 11 bases between. CDR3 sequence reads: CASSELLVRTGELFF. As DNA, the CDR3 is TGCGCCAGCAGTGAGCTGCTAGTCCGCACCGGGGAGCTGTTTTTT.

To note about this clonotype: No DNA is shown, since the ends of the CDR3 on it are uncertain; the CDR3 is the one TCRdb lists. The chain employs TRBV6-5 and TRBJ1-1; the D call of TRBD1 is as the table states it, not checked on the DNA. The germline CDR1 and CDR2 sequences are MNHEY and SVGAGI. A total of 16 residues make up the CDR3, ends included. CDR3 residues: CASSYFGSGPGTEAFF.

The chain uses TRBV5-1 and TRBJ2-5, with a tentative D call TRBD1 (8 bases). This CDR3 contains 15 residues. Germline values: CDR1 SGHRS, CDR2 YFSETQ. The V and J ends lost 1 base and 5 bases respectively, with 15 bases between them. The CDR3 DNA reads as TGCGCCAGCAGCTTGACAGGGGGGGAAGCCGAGACCCAGTACTTC. Amino acids: CASSLTGGEAETQYF.

This clonotype was seen a few times. The chain employs TRBV20-1 and TRBJ2-7; D could derive from TRBD1 or TRBD2 (6 bases each). This CDR3 has 13 amino acids. Trimming pared 6 bases from V and 7 bases from J, leaving 19 bases between. Germline CDR1 reads DFQATT; CDR2 reads SNEGSKA (reference sequence). The chain's CDR3 is CSAQKSGASEQYF. Written as DNA, the CDR3 is TGCAGTGCCCAAAAATCGGGGGCGAGTGAGCAGTACTTC.

The chain is built from TRBV20-1 and TRBJ2-1; 7 positions agree with TRBD1. Germline V gene lookup returns CDR1 DFQATT and CDR2 SNEGSKA (reference sequence). The V and J ends lost 1 base and 9 bases, in that order; junction bases with no gene match: 6. The CDR3 loop spans 13 amino acids. The CDR3, as DNA: TGCAGTGCTAGAGTTAGGGGGCTACGTGAGCAGTTCTTC. Amino acids: CSARVRGLREQFF.

V and J are TRBV20-1 and TRBJ1-3; perhaps TRBD1 as D (6 bases). Germline V gives CDR1 DFQATT, CDR2 SNEGSKA (reference sequence). There are 14 residues in the CDR3. V lost 6 bases and J 0 bases, leaving 12 bases between the germline ends. The CDR3 protein is CSAIGQYSGNTIYF. CDR3 nucleotide sequence: TGCAGTGCCATTGGACAGTACTCTGGAAACACCATATATTTT.

The chain is built from TRBV12-3 or TRBV12-4 and TRBJ2-5; maybe TRBD2 (6 bases). The V gene lost 8 bases and the J gene lost 4 bases, with 17 bases spanning the gap. This CDR3 has 14 residues. The CDR3 DNA is TGTGCCAGCCACACGTGGCGGCGGGGAGAGACCCAGTACTTC. It yields the protein CASHTWRRGETQYF.